This T cell receptor (beta chain) emerged from a study of T-cell memory formation after mild COVID-19. As for the study in general: Largely donor-specific sequence clusters came from two donors.

The CDR3 is 16 amino acids. Germline V gives CDR1 LGHNA, CDR2 YNFKEQ. The V and J ends lost 4 bases and 3 bases, in that order; junction bases with no gene match: 9. Points from the study as a whole: Some clones that responded were present in memory (sampled pre-infection), which suggests cross-reactive memory joined. Clones that contracted clustered mainly in CM and EM if CD4+ and in EMRA if CD8+.

About this clonotype: Its matching antigen is unknown.

MiXCR, applied by TCRdb to the 5' RACE reads, yields one record per CDR3 protein. The profile shows 300,000 to 400,000 distinct CDR3 sequences, about 13% of them singletons. The sequenced sample was PBMCs or a T cell subset sorted from them (not recorded which). The clonotype comes from a man younger than 35 who had mild COVID-19 (a few samples of this study predate the infection). Cell type and time point are not known. This chain connects TRBV4-2 to TRBJ2-7, with 10 positions matching TRBD2. The CDR3 protein is CASSPPPLAGDYEQYF. CDR3 coding DNA: TGTGCCAGCAGCCCACCCCCGCTAGCGGGGGACTACGAGCAGTACTTC.